Shown below are 25 T cell receptor beta chains from a single sample sequenced in a study of cytotoxic CD8 clonotypes in ibrutinib-treated CLL. TCRdb's table, derived via immunoSEQ multiplex PCR, lists solely in-frame clones and lacks some. This table has 110,000 or so clones, about 53% appearing once. The material was PBMCs, obtained after 24 months of ibrutinib treatment. All receptors derive from a human donor with chronic lymphocytic leukemia.

This sequence joins TRBV30 and TRBJ2-7, with D perhaps given as TRBD1 or TRBD2 (5 bases each). V dropped 4 bases and J dropped 3 bases, with 10 bases sitting between them. The V gene's germline CDR1 is GTSNPN and CDR2 SVGIG (reference sequence). This CDR3 is built from 12 residues. The CDR3 reads CAWNGANYEQYF. As DNA, the CDR3 is TGTGCCTGGAACGGGGCAAACTACGAGCAGTACTTC.

CDR3 sequence: CASTSGAYGYTF. The CDR3 nucleotides are TGTGCCAGCACCTCCGGGGCCTATGGCTACACCTTC. The chain links TRBV7-2 to TRBJ1-2; D perhaps matches TRBD1 (5 bases). Trimming left V 7 bases short and J 4 bases short, with 10 bases between. Per the germline V gene, CDR1 is SGHTA and CDR2 is FQGNSA. This CDR3 region has 12 residues.

This chain connects TRBV7-8 to TRBJ2-4, with TRBD2 matching over 13 bases. The CDR3 length is 15 residues. The ends lost 5 bases at V and 10 bases at J; junction bases unmatched: 8. Germline CDR1 SGHVS, CDR2 FQNEAQ. In nucleotides, the CDR3 is TGTGCCAGCAGCCAAACTAGCGGGGGGGGCGTAATTCAGTACTTC. This encodes CASSQTSGGGVIQYF.

This clone has only a few counts. V gene TRBV5-1 combines with J gene TRBJ2-7; 9 bases are a match to TRBD2. The CDR3 spans 14 residues. Unmatched junction bases numbered 3, after V lost 3 bases and J lost 2 bases. The germline CDR1 and CDR2 sequences are SGHRS and YFSETQ. The CDR3 here is CASSWTSETYEQYF. The DNA for the CDR3 is TGCGCCAGCAGCTGGACTAGCGAAACCTACGAGCAGTACTTC. Filled out from reference TRBV5-1 and TRBJ2-7, the complete variable domain reads KAGVTQTPRYLIKTRGQQVTLSCSPISGHRSVSWYQQTPGQGLQFLFEYFSETQRNKGNFPGRFSGRQFSNSRSEMNVSTLELGDSALYLCASSWTSETYEQYFGPGTRLTVT.

V usage is TRBV29-1 and J usage is TRBJ1-1; 8 bases map to TRBD1. The CDR3 length is 13 residues. Trimming cost V 5 bases and J 4 bases; bases outside gene matches: 6. Germline V gene sequence: CDR1 SQVTM, CDR2 ANQGSEA. The chain's CDR3 is CSVNRGAATEAFF. Here the CDR3 DNA reads TGCAGCGTTAACAGGGGGGCGGCCACTGAAGCTTTCTTT. The whole variable domain, filled in from reference TRBV29-1 and TRBJ1-1, reads SAVISQKPSRDICQRGTSLTIQCQVDSQVTMMFWYRQQPGQSLTLIATANQGSEATYESGFVIDKFPISRPNLTFSTLTVSNMSPEDSSIYLCSVNRGAATEAFFGQGTRLTVV.

This clone was seen more than once but under ten times. The rearrangement joins TRBV19 to TRBJ1-6, with TRBD1 matching 7 bases. The junction had 4 bases not matched to a gene; V was cut back by 6 bases and J by 5 bases. Germline CDR1 LNHDA, CDR2 SQIVND (reference sequence). The CDR3 consists of 14 residues. In DNA, the CDR3 is TGTGCCAGTAGACAGGGGATTGATAATTCACCCCTCCACTTT. Its translation: CASRQGIDNSPLHF. The full variable domain, in which reference TRBV19 and TRBJ1-6 provide the parts outside the CDR3, is DGGITQSPKYLFRKEGQNVTLSCEQNLNHDAMYWYRQDPGQGLRLIYYSQIVNDFQKGDIAEGYSVSREKKESFPLTVTSAQKNPTAFYLCASRQGIDNSPLHFGNGTRLTVT.

The chain has TRBV7-2 and TRBJ2-6; 7 bases align to TRBD2. The CDR3 is 16 amino acids. Germline loops: CDR1 SGHTA, CDR2 FQGNSA. The ends lost 3 bases at V and 4 bases at J; junction bases unmatched: 6. CDR3 in DNA: TGTGCCAGCAGCTTGGCTAGCGGCTTCGGGGCCAACGTCCTGACTTTC. This gives the protein CASSLASGFGANVLTF.

The rearrangement links TRBV30 to TRBJ2-1, with TRBD1 matching over 8 bases. This CDR3 has 15 amino acids. The junction had 7 bases not matched to a gene; V was cut back by 1 base and J by 5 bases. Per the germline V gene, CDR1 is GTSNPN and CDR2 is SVGIG (reference sequence). Here the CDR3 reads CAWSALDRDDNEQFF. As DNA, the CDR3 is TGTGCCTGGAGTGCCCTGGACAGGGATGACAATGAGCAGTTCTTC.

The genes are TRBV7-9 and TRBJ2-1, with TRBD2 identical over 8 bases. With 5 bases clipped from V and 4 bases from J, the junction kept 7 bases outside the gene matches. The CDR3 runs to 15 residues. Germline-derived CDR1 and CDR2 are SEHNR and FQNEAQ (reference sequence). The CDR3 spells CASSLTSGRYNEQFF. In DNA, the CDR3 is TGTGCCAGCAGCCTCACTAGCGGAAGGTACAATGAGCAGTTCTTC.

This clone was counted between two and nine times. The rearrangement links TRBV30 to TRBJ1-5, with a weak D call TRBD1 (5 bases). V was clipped by 0 bases and J by 1 base, with 7 bases between them. Germline assignment: CDR1 GTSNPN and CDR2 SVGIG (reference sequence). The length of the CDR3 is 14 residues. The CDR3, as DNA: TGTGCCTGGAGTGTAAAGGGGAGCAATCAGCCCCAGCATTTT. This encodes CAWSVKGSNQPQHF.

V is TRBV27 and J is TRBJ1-5; 8 positions match TRBD1. This CDR3 region has 15 residues. Per the germline V gene, CDR1 is MNHEY and CDR2 is SMNVEV (reference sequence). The junction had 5 bases not matched to a gene; V was cut back by 5 bases and J by 2 bases. The CDR3 reads CASSVQGVGNQPQHF. CDR3 DNA sequence: TGTGCCAGCAGTGTACAGGGGGTTGGCAATCAGCCCCAGCATTTT.

CDR3: CASSYPGTAETQHF. The DNA for the CDR3 is TGTGCCAGCAGTTACCCTGGGACAGCAGAGACCCAGCATTTT. The rearrangement joins TRBV6-6 to TRBJ1-5; 7 bases agree with TRBD1. This CDR3 spans 14 amino acids. Per germline, CDR1 MNHNY and CDR2 SVGAGI (reference sequence). After removal of 2 bases from V and 11 bases from J, the junction contained 9 bases not matched to a gene.

Only a few counts were recorded for this clone. This chain uses TRBV6-6 with TRBJ1-1; weak D call: TRBD1 (5 bases). CDR1 is MNHNY, CDR2 SVGAGI, per germline (reference sequence). The CDR3 is 12 residues long. V was clipped by 10 bases and J by 6 bases, with 15 bases between them. CDR3 DNA: TGTGCCACCCATGGGGGTTTTGCTGAAGCTTTCTTT. Its protein product is CATHGGFAEAFF.

The CDR3 reads CASSRAGQNTEAFF. The DNA for the CDR3 is TGCGCCAGCAGCAGAGCCGGACAGAACACTGAAGCTTTCTTT. The chain recombines TRBV5-1 with TRBJ1-1; possibly TRBD1 for D (5 bases). The CDR3 has 14 residues. V was shortened by 4 bases and J by 1 base, with 11 bases between the two germline ends. Germline CDR1 SGHRS, CDR2 YFSETQ. Full variable domain (missing parts from reference TRBV5-1 and TRBJ1-1): KAGVTQTPRYLIKTRGQQVTLSCSPISGHRSVSWYQQTPGQGLQFLFEYFSETQRNKGNFPGRFSGRQFSNSRSEMNVSTLELGDSALYLCASSRAGQNTEAFFGQGTRLTVV.

V gene TRBV6-5 combines with J gene TRBJ1-2; possible D gene TRBD1, 6 bases. CDR3 length: 15 residues. Per germline, CDR1 MNHEY and CDR2 SVGAGI. V was trimmed by 5 bases and J by 4 bases, leaving 17 bases between them. The CDR3 nucleotides are TGTGCCAGCAGTCGGGTCCGAGGGGGAGGCTATGGCTACACCTTC. This codes for CASSRVRGGGYGYTF.

This clone was seen a few times. V and J are TRBV6-5 and TRBJ1-2, with D unclear. Germline values: CDR1 MNHEY, CDR2 SVGAGI. The CDR3 is 14 amino acids. Trimming cost V 8 bases and J 0 bases, with 13 bases left between them. Here the CDR3 DNA reads TGTGCCAGCGGGGTAGCTAAACCTAACTATGGCTACACCTTC. This sequence encodes CASGVAKPNYGYTF.

V usage is TRBV7-8 and J usage is TRBJ2-4, with D possibly matching TRBD1 (6 bases). Germline loops: CDR1 SGHVS, CDR2 FQNEAQ. The CDR3 length is 15 residues. The germline V and J ends were trimmed by 5 bases and 4 bases, with 15 bases remaining between them. CDR3 bases: TGTGCCAGCAGCGTCTCGGGACAAAGAAAAAACATTCAGTACTTC. Translation gives CASSVSGQRKNIQYF.

This clone was counted only a few times. This sequence joins TRBV5-6 and TRBJ1-2; 10 bases map to TRBD1. V trimming: 4 bases; J trimming: 7 bases; junction bases outside the gene matches: 4. CDR3 length equals 13 residues. Germline lookup yields CDR1 SGHDT and CDR2 YYEEEE. CDR3 protein: CASSGTGVRGYTF. The CDR3 nucleotides are TGTGCCAGCAGCGGGACAGGGGTCCGTGGCTACACCTTC.

In the case of this clone: This specimen includes other DNA sequences encoding the same CDR3. The chain links TRBV18 to TRBJ2-4; TRBD1 agrees at 7 bases. The CDR3 runs 13 residues. Germline V gives CDR1 KGHSH, CDR2 LQKENI. With 6 bases clipped from V and 5 bases from J, the junction kept 4 bases outside the gene matches. CDR3 in amino acids: CASSRQGENIQYF. The CDR3 region has the DNA TGTGCCAGCTCCCGACAGGGTGAAAACATTCAGTACTTC.

J is TRBJ2-1 and V is TRBV7-6, with 12 nucleotides matching TRBD2. The V gene end was trimmed by 5 bases and the J gene end by 8 bases; junction bases not matched to a gene: 7. This CDR3 has 15 amino acids. From germline, CDR1 is SGHVS and CDR2 FNYEAQ. The CDR3 DNA sequence: TGTGCCAGCAGCAAACTAGCGGGGGGCCTGGATGAGCAGTTCTTC. Amino acid sequence: CASSKLAGGLDEQFF. The full variable domain, with the rest looked up from reference TRBV7-6 and TRBJ2-1, is GAGVSQSPRYKVTKRGQDVALRCDPISGHVSLYWYRQALGQGPEFLTYFNYEAQQDKSGLPNDRFSAERPEGSISTLTIQRTEQRDSAMYRCASSKLAGGLDEQFFGPGTRLTVL.

V gene TRBV5-4 combines with J gene TRBJ2-5; possible D gene TRBD2, 6 bases. The germline CDR1 and CDR2 sequences are SGHNT and YYREEE (reference sequence). Trimming stripped 4 bases from V and 2 bases from J, with 12 bases between. The CDR3 sequence is 14 residues long. CDR3 sequence (DNA): TGTGCCAGCAGCCCGGCGCGGGGTCAAGAGACCCAGTACTTC. It encodes CASSPARGQETQYF.

The chain joins TRBV6-1 to TRBJ1-5, with D possibly being TRBD1 (5 bases). The CDR3 runs to 14 residues. CDR1 and CDR2 from the germline V gene are MNHNS and SASEGT. Trimming took off 1 base at V and 7 bases at J, with 11 bases between the two ends. The CDR3 loop is CASSEGRGDQPQHF. In DNA form, the CDR3 reads TGTGCCAGCAGTGAAGGAAGGGGAGACCAGCCCCAGCATTTT.

This sequence joins TRBV19 and TRBJ2-6; D remains unclear. The CDR3 contains 14 residues. Germline CDR1 is LNHDA and CDR2 is SQIVND (reference sequence). V was shortened by 1 base and J by 4 bases, with 5 bases between the two germline ends. The CDR3 nucleotides read TGTGCCAGTAGTATAGGGACGGGGGCCAACGTCCTGACTTTC. Translating gives CASSIGTGANVLTF.

V is TRBV5-1 and J is TRBJ1-2; D is uncertain. The CDR3 spans 15 residues. Germline CDR1 is SGHRS and CDR2 is YFSETQ. The ends were cut back, 0 bases at V and 4 bases at J, with 13 bases in the middle. The DNA of the CDR3 is TGCGCCAGCAGCTTGGAATTTACCCCAGCCTATGGCTACACCTTC. Residues: CASSLEFTPAYGYTF.

This clone occurred many times. The chain is built from TRBV30 and TRBJ1-5, with 7 bases aligning to TRBD1. Germline V gene sequence: CDR1 GTSNPN, CDR2 SVGIG (reference sequence). J lost 3 bases, V lost 7 bases, and 12 bases had no gene match. This CDR3 contains 15 residues. The CDR3 DNA is TGTGCCTTAACGACAGGGAAAGGAAACAATCAGCCCCAGCATTTT. Its translation: CALTTGKGNNQPQHF.